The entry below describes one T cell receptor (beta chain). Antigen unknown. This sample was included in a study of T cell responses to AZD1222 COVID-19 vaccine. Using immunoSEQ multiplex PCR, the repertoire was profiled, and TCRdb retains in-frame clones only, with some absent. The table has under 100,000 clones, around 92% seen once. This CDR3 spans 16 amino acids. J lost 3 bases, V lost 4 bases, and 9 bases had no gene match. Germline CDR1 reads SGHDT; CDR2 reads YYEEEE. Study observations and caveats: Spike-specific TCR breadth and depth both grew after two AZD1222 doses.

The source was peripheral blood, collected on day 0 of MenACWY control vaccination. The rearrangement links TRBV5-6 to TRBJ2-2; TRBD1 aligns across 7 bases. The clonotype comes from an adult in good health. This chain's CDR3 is CASSLPGQSDTGELFF. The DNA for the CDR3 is TGTGCCAGCAGCCTTCCGGGACAGTCGGACACCGGGGAGCTGTTTTTT.